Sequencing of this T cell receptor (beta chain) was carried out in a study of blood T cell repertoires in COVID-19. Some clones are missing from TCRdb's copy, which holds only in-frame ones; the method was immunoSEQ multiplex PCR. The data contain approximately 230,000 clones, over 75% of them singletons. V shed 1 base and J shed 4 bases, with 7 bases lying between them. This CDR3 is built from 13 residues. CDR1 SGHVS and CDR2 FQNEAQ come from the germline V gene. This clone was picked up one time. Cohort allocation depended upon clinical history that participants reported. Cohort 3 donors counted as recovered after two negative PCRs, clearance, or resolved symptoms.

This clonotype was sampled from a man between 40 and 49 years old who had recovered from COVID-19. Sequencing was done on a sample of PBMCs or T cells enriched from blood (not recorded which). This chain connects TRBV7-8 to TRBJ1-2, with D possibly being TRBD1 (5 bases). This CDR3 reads CASSLGRGYGYTF. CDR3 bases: TGTGCCAGCAGCTTAGGAAGGGGCTATGGCTACACCTTC.